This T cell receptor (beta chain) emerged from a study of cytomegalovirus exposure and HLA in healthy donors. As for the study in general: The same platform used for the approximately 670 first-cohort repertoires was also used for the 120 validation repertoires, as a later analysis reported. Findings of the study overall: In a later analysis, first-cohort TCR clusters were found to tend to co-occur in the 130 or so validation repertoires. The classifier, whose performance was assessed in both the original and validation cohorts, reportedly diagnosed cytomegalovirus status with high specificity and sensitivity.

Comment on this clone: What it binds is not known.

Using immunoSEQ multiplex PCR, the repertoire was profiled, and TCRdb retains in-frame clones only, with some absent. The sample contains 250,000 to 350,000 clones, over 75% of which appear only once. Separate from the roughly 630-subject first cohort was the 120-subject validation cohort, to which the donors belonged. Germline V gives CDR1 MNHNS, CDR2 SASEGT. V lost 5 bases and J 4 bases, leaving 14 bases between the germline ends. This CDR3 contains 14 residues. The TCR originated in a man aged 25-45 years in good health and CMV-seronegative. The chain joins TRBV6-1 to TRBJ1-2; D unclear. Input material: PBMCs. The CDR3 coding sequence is TGTGCCAGCAGTTCCCAGACGGGGATCTATGGCTACACCTTC. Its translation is CASSSQTGIYGYTF.